The subject of this entry is one T cell receptor beta chain. Its target antigen remains unknown. Within one base of it there is no much larger clone, and no base qualities were kept. Healthy HIV-negative adults with no recently reported acute infections or vaccinations were included as donors. Every donor was a Caucasian adult residing in Nashville, Tennessee, USA. Magnetic negative selection was used to enrich CD4+ T cells, after which naive cells were positively selected on CD45RA and the negative fraction became the memory subset. Blood was collected by leukapheresis, and PBMCs were isolated by Ficoll-Histopaque density gradient centrifugation and then cryopreserved in liquid nitrogen vapor phase. Analytical flow cytometry was used to check the purity and quantity of each magnetically sorted T cell population. Each sorted fraction had its genomic DNA isolated and then quantified by UV absorbance on a Nanodrop 2000c.

TCR CDR3 regions were amplified from genomic DNA by multiplex PCR using the deep immunoSEQ assay. Extracted genomic DNA from each cell subset was spread evenly across all wells of several immunoSEQ 96-well plates, with each plate serving as a replicate. For sorted subsets, around 200 ng genomic DNA, equal to 30,000 or so T cell genomes, was loaded into each replicate PCR. Purified libraries were measured with a Qubit 3.0 fluorometer, size-checked on a Bioanalyzer 2100, and measured again with the KAPA Library Quantification kit. Every immunoSEQ 96-well plate was sequenced on a dedicated single-read 150-cycle Illumina NextSeq 550 flow cell. In the paper's pipeline: Because only junctional sequences without quality scores were contained in the immunoSEQ output, filtering matching that applied to full-length reads could not be performed. Sequences were annotated with PyIR, a Python wrapper for IgBLAST v1.9, using IMGT germline references to assign V/J genes and CDR3. Reads were filtered out if the reads had weak V/J assignments (E-value above 1e-6), no CDR3, stop codons, out-of-frame junctions, or ambiguous translated residues. V3J clonotypes were defined as sequences sharing the same inferred V gene, J gene, and CDR3 amino acid sequence. Percentage overlap between repertoires was computed as shared unique clonotypes divided by the size of the smaller repertoire. Richness of each repertoire was evaluated using RTK rarefaction, the Chao1 estimator, and Recon v2.1 estimates of unobserved clonotypes. For all TCRbeta clonotypes obtained by the gDNA method from four donors, generation probabilities were computed with OLGA. In TCRdb, the immuneACCESS table is reduced to in-frame sequences with V and J assigned. These tables do not hold every clone; where another copy was compared, an unresolved V gene accounts for under half, and the others remain unexplained. The V and J calls and clone size were taken over from that table, and D and trimming were inferred from the DNA. The sample records over a million clones, about 84% of which are singletons. The ten largest account for roughly 0.65% of the sample.

The data originate from a study of shared clonotypes between healthy human individuals (TCRdb year 2020). Regarding the research as a whole: A few men and a couple of women, aged 18 to 49 years, made up the cohort. Per donor, three plates each were used for CD4 naive and CD4 memory, two for CD8 naive, and one for CD8 memory. Per donor, leukapheresis produced somewhere between about 0.94 and 9.5 billion PBMCs. Different laboratories and diverse techniques were used to prepare libraries and sequence TCR repertoires, to increase sequencing depth and limit assay-specific biases. To estimate repertoire size and how much clonotypes are shared between individuals, the study performed deep sequencing of blood TCR repertoires from a few healthy adults. Paper-wide results and their limitations: Based on pairwise subsampling, the degree of clonotype sharing among donors was expected to be affected by sequencing depth. Estimated clonotype richness was generally larger for naive than for memory subsets. When a handful of donors were compared, the shared fraction of clonotypes was around 5% for naive CD4, 3.5% to 4% for naive CD8, more than 2% for memory CD4, and 0.35% to 0.4% for memory CD8. The genetic and exposure-history diversity represented was limited by the small number of donors. Compared with non-shared clonotypes, clonotypes shared by all four sorted-subset donors had higher generation probabilities. Rarefaction of sorted-subset datasets indicated incomplete sequencing despite the large sequencing depth. Only blood was sampled, and tissue TCR repertoires likely differ from those in blood.

Counted from cysteine to phenylalanine, this CDR3 has 13 amino acids. Kept here is only the CDR3 DNA, which spans 39 bases and is read in frame from base 1. The rearranged chain carries TRBV21-1 and TRBJ2-7; the D call TRBD2 from the table was never checked on the DNA. TRBV21-1 has pseudogene status. The clonotype comes from a man aged 18 to 30 in good health. Some clones in this sample may be carry-over from other donors' samples. Sequencing input: memory CD4+ T cells from PBMCs. The intended sense of this specimen's cell subset or site label: CD45RA-negative fraction. At the DNA level, the sequence is TGTGCCATTCACTATAACCCGTTGCTCGAGCAGTACTTC. Its protein reads: CAIHYNPLLEQYF.